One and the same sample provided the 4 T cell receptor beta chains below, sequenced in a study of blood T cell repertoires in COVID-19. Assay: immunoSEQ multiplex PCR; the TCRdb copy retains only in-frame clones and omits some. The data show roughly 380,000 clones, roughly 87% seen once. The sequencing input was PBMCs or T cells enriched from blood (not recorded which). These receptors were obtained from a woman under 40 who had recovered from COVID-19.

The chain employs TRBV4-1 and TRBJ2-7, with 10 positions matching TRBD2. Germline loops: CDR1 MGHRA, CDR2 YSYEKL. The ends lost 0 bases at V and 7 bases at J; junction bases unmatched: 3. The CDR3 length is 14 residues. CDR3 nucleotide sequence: TGCGCCAGCAGCCAAGAGCCTAGCGGGAGAGAGCAGTACTTC. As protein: CASSQEPSGREQYF.

The CDR3 protein is CASSMRGTGYTF. CDR3 in DNA: TGTGCCAGTAGTATGCGGGGAACAGGCTACACCTTC. The rearrangement links TRBV19 to TRBJ1-2; D remains unclear. Germline V gene data show CDR1 as LNHDA and CDR2 as SQIVND (reference sequence). The CDR3 consists of 12 residues. Trimming stripped 3 bases from V and 8 bases from J, with 10 bases between.

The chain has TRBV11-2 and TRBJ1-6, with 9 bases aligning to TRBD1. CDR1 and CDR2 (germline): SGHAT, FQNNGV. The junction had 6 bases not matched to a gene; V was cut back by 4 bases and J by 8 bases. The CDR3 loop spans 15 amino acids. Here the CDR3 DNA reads TGTGCCAGCAGCTCCCGGACAGGGGCTTATTCACCCCTCCACTTT. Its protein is CASSSRTGAYSPLHF.

CDR3 loop: CASTLGRRGAGELFF. In DNA, the CDR3 is TGTGCCAGCACCCTGGGGCGGAGGGGAGCCGGGGAGCTGTTTTTT. V gene TRBV5-5 combines with J gene TRBJ2-2; tentatively, D is TRBD2 (6 bases). V dropped 6 bases and J dropped 6 bases, with 18 bases sitting between them. The CDR3 runs to 15 residues. The V gene's germline CDR1 is SGHKS and CDR2 YYEKEE (reference sequence).